This T cell receptor (beta chain) was profiled in a study of blood T cell repertoires in COVID-19. The V gene's germline CDR1 is LGHDT and CDR2 YNNKEL (reference sequence). V dropped 6 bases and J dropped 0 bases, with 9 bases sitting between them. CDR3 length equals 14 residues. Method: immunoSEQ multiplex PCR; TCRdb's copy keeps in-frame clones and lacks some. The table has 200,000 to 300,000 clones, roughly 80% seen once. Sequencing was carried out using peripheral blood. The clonotype originates from an older woman with active or convalescent COVID-19. This chain joins TRBV3-1 (or the pseudogene TRBV3-2) and TRBJ1-3; D not certain. CDR3 sequence (DNA): TGTGCCAGCAGGCAACACAGCTCTGGAAACACCATATATTTT. The encoded protein is CASRQHSSGNTIYF.